The 10 T cell receptor beta chains given below trace back to one sample, sequenced in a study of T cell repertoires in aging, cancer and after chemotherapy. The template was genomic DNA from peripheral blood, not RNA. TRB rearrangements spanning V, D and J were amplified using mixed TRB-A/B primers. TCRdb reprocessed the multiplex PCR reads with MiXCR, giving one entry per CDR3 protein. The sample comprises roughly 3,100 distinct CDR3 sequences, over 25% of which are singletons, and approximately 9.1% rests with the top ten. The material sequenced was blood. The receptors were gathered from a human donor with a solid tumor.

This clonotype is deemed large. This chain joins TRBV29-1 and TRBJ1-5; D remains unclear. The CDR3 has 13 residues. Germline V gene lookup returns CDR1 SQVTM and CDR2 ANQGSEA. Trimming cost V 4 bases and J 2 bases, with 9 bases left between them. The CDR3 DNA reads as TGCAGCGTTGCGGAAGGTGGCAATCAGCCCCAGCATTTT. Its protein product is CSVAEGGNQPQHF.

There are a few counts of this clonotype. The V and J genes are TRBV20-1 and TRBJ1-6; D not resolved. Germline lookup yields CDR1 DFQATT and CDR2 SNEGSKA (reference sequence). The CDR3 runs to 14 residues. The V end was cut by 6 bases, the J end by 9 bases, with 18 bases between. In DNA, the CDR3 is TGCAGTGCGAGGCAGCGGGTCGCGAGTTCACCCCTCCACTTT. Protein sequence: CSARQRVASSPLHF.

This clonotype counts as medium-sized. The chain links TRBV6-5 to TRBJ2-7; 9 bases fit TRBD2. This CDR3 has 14 amino acids. Per the germline V gene, CDR1 is MNHEY and CDR2 is SVGAGI. V lost 4 bases and J lost 3; bases outside the gene matches: 4. As DNA, the CDR3 is TGTGCCAGCAGTTTAGAAGCGGGGGGCTACGAGCAGTACTTC. Encoded protein: CASSLEAGGYEQYF.

In this sample, this clonotype is large. V and J are TRBV29-1 and TRBJ1-2; D is uncertain. Germline V lookup: CDR1 SQVTM, CDR2 ANQGSEA. Between the trimmed V and J ends, which lost 6 bases and 5 bases, there was a span of 16 bases. The CDR3 spans 13 residues. CDR3 sequence reads: CSVAGSSIYGYTF. The DNA for the CDR3 is TGCAGCGTCGCCGGGTCCTCCATTTATGGCTACACCTTC.

This clonotype rates as medium-sized (0.01 to 0.1%). The DNA for the CDR3 is TGTGCCAGCAGCTCGCCGACTAGCGACCCTTACAATGAGCAGTTCTTC. Its translation is CASSSPTSDPYNEQFF. The rearrangement uses TRBV7-6 and TRBJ2-1; 8 bases line up with TRBD2. The V gene end was trimmed by 4 bases and the J gene end by 4 bases; junction bases not matched to a gene: 9. Germline V gene data show CDR1 as SGHVS and CDR2 as FNYEAQ. This CDR3 spans 16 amino acids.

In this sample, this clonotype is medium-sized. This chain uses TRBV27 with TRBJ1-4; possible D gene TRBD1, 5 bases. The CDR3 has 14 amino acids. Germline CDR1 is MNHEY and CDR2 is SMNVEV (reference sequence). The V end was cut by 3 bases, the J end by 2 bases, with 7 bases between. In DNA form, the CDR3 reads TGTGCCAGCAGTTTCGAGGGGACTAATGAAAAACTGTTTTTT. Residues: CASSFEGTNEKLFF.

By its share, this clonotype is medium-sized (0.01 to 0.1%). The chain couples TRBV29-1 to TRBJ1-2; no clear D. The length of the CDR3 is 15 residues. V lost 7 bases to trimming and J lost 8 bases, with 26 bases between them. Germline V gives CDR1 SQVTM, CDR2 ANQGSEA. The CDR3 region is CSAGRSATNPVGYTF. The CDR3 nucleotides are TGCAGCGCCGGGCGCTCGGCCACAAACCCGGTCGGCTACACCTTC.

This clonotype was counted only a few times. CDR3 DNA: TGTGCCAGCAGGCCCGGGACTAGCGGGAGGCCCGACGAGCAGTACTTC. Translation gives CASRPGTSGRPDEQYF. This chain joins TRBV5-4 and TRBJ2-7, with TRBD2 matching over 15 bases. Germline-derived CDR1 and CDR2 are SGHNT and YYREEE (reference sequence). This CDR3 has 16 amino acids. J lost 5 bases, V lost 5 bases, and 8 bases had no gene match.

The chain uses TRBV18 and TRBJ2-1; 8 bases are shared with TRBD1. V was pared by 2 bases and J by 3 bases, with 6 bases of the junction left unmatched. The CDR3 covers 16 residues. Looked up from germline, CDR1 is KGHSH and CDR2 is LQKENI. This CDR3 reads CASSPSAGGNYNEQFF. In DNA form, the CDR3 reads TGTGCCAGCTCACCATCAGCAGGGGGCAACTACAATGAGCAGTTCTTC.

This sequence joins TRBV19 and TRBJ2-5; D not resolved. In germline, CDR1 is LNHDA, CDR2 SQIVND (reference sequence). V dropped 9 bases and J dropped 5 bases, with 19 bases sitting between them. The length of the CDR3 is 14 residues. In nucleotides, the CDR3 is TGTGCCAGCAGCTTAGCTTGGGCGAGGGAGACCCAGTACTTC. Protein sequence: CASSLAWARETQYF.